A single sample gave rise to the 13 T cell receptor beta chains below, sequenced in a study of shared clonotypes between healthy human individuals. TCRdb's table, derived via immunoSEQ multiplex PCR, lists solely in-frame clones and lacks some. This table has over a million clones, under 99% appearing once. Sequenced sample: naive CD4+ T cells sorted from blood. Described subset: CD45RA+ positively selected. Receptor source: a man aged 30 to 45 in good health.

The V gene is TRBV6-5, the J gene TRBJ2-6, with D tentatively TRBD1 or TRBD2 (5 bases each). The CDR3 length is 15 residues. Trimming shortened V by 6 bases and J by 2 bases, and 11 bases separated the two germline ends. Per the germline V gene, CDR1 is MNHEY and CDR2 is SVGAGI. CDR3 sequence: CASSPGGAGANVLTF. The CDR3 nucleotides read TGTGCCAGCAGCCCTGGGGGAGCTGGGGCCAACGTCCTGACTTTC.

The gene calls are TRBV6-1 and TRBJ2-7, with 7 positions matching TRBD2. V shed 4 bases, J shed 3 bases, and the junction held 6 bases outside the gene matches. CDR1 is MNHNS, CDR2 SASEGT, per germline. This CDR3 region has 14 residues. The DNA of the CDR3 is TGTGCCAGCAGTGGGCTGGCTAGCGGCTACGAGCAGTACTTC. It translates to CASSGLASGYEQYF.

This clone was seen just once. The chain carries TRBV5-4 and TRBJ2-5, with D uncertain. Trimming removed 1 base from V and 9 bases from J, with 10 bases in between. The CDR3 contains 12 residues. Germline CDR1 is SGHNT and CDR2 is YYREEE (reference sequence). CDR3 DNA: TGTGCCAGCAGCTTGCCCGCGAGGCCCCAGTACTTC. Protein product: CASSLPARPQYF. The whole variable domain, filled in from reference TRBV5-4 and TRBJ2-5, reads ETGVTQSPTHLIKTRGQQVTLRCSSQSGHNTVSWYQQALGQGPQFIFQYYREEENGRGNFPPRFSGLQFPNYSSELNVNALELDDSALYLCASSLPARPQYFGPGTRLLVL.

In its sample, this clone was seen many times. This chain joins TRBV19 and TRBJ2-1; the match to TRBD2 covers 10 bases. This CDR3 region has 15 residues. Germline loops: CDR1 LNHDA, CDR2 SQIVND (reference sequence). The V and J ends lost 7 bases and 8 bases, in that order; junction bases with no gene match: 11. The CDR3 region has the DNA TGTGCCAGTACTCTGGCGGCTAGCGGGAGCCATGAGCAGTTCTTC. Its translation: CASTLAASGSHEQFF.

As for this clone: The same CDR3 is also encoded by other DNA sequences in this sample. V is TRBV9 and J is TRBJ2-1; perhaps D is TRBD1 or TRBD2 (5 bases each). Germline loops: CDR1 SGDLS, CDR2 YYNGEE. Between the trimmed V and J ends, which lost 0 bases and 2 bases, there was a span of 9 bases. The CDR3 contains 15 residues. The CDR3 bases are TGTGCCAGCAGCGTAGTTGGGGGTACCTACAATGAGCAGTTCTTC. It codes for CASSVVGGTYNEQFF. Supplemented by reference TRBV9 and TRBJ2-1, the full variable domain reads DSGVTQTPKHLITATGQRVTLRCSPRSGDLSVYWYQQSLDQGLQFLIQYYNGEERAKGNILERFSAQQFPDLHSELNLSSLELGDSALYFCASSVVGGTYNEQFFGPGTRLTVL.

This clone is a singleton in its sample. This chain connects TRBV18 to TRBJ2-3, with a weak D call TRBD2 (6 bases). Germline-derived CDR1 and CDR2 are KGHSH and LQKENI. This CDR3 is 17 amino acids long. V was clipped by 0 bases and J by 14 bases, with 27 bases between them. CDR3: CASSPPGRPPHDKAWYF. Here the CDR3 DNA reads TGTGCCAGCTCACCACCGGGGAGGCCCCCGCACGATAAAGCTTGGTATTTT.

The CDR3 DNA reads TGTGCCAGCAGCGCGCCCGGACTAGCGGGTGATGAGCAGTTCTTC. This encodes CASSAPGLAGDEQFF. The chain is built from TRBV5-4 and TRBJ2-1; TRBD2 aligns across 11 bases. In germline, CDR1 is SGHNT, CDR2 YYREEE (reference sequence). The CDR3 runs 15 residues. J was trimmed by 8 bases and V by 4 bases; bases with no gene match: 8.

This chain uses TRBV9 with TRBJ2-7; D uncertain. Looked up from germline, CDR1 is SGDLS and CDR2 is YYNGEE. The CDR3 spans 15 residues. V was clipped by 3 bases and J by 2 bases, with 15 bases between them. CDR3 sequence (DNA): TGTGCCAGCAGCGCCCTCGCCTTTGGGGCCTACGAGCAGTACTTC. Amino acids: CASSALAFGAYEQYF. The full variable domain, its missing parts supplied by reference TRBV9 and TRBJ2-7, is DSGVTQTPKHLITATGQRVTLRCSPRSGDLSVYWYQQSLDQGLQFLIQYYNGEERAKGNILERFSAQQFPDLHSELNLSSLELGDSALYFCASSALAFGAYEQYFGPGTRLTVT.

The rearrangement uses TRBV19 and TRBJ2-2, with D perhaps given as TRBD1 or TRBD2 (6 bases each). Deletions cut 6 bases from V and 5 bases from J, with 13 bases between. Germline CDR1 LNHDA, CDR2 SQIVND (reference sequence). The CDR3 is 14 residues long. CDR3 sequence reads: CASRPGGGTGELFF. The CDR3 coding sequence is TGTGCCAGTAGGCCCGGGGGCGGTACCGGGGAGCTGTTTTTT.

V is TRBV9 and J is TRBJ1-2, with D maybe TRBD1 (6 bases). Germline V lookup: CDR1 SGDLS, CDR2 YYNGEE. The CDR3 contains 17 residues. V was clipped by 4 bases and J by 1 base, with 20 bases between them. The CDR3 DNA sequence: TGTGCCAGCAGCCCTTTACAATGGGACAACGTTAACTATGGCTACACCTTC. This codes for CASSPLQWDNVNYGYTF.

The chain has TRBV11-2 and TRBJ2-7, with D unclear. Germline V gene sequence: CDR1 SGHAT, CDR2 FQNNGV. CDR3 length equals 15 residues. V was trimmed by 2 bases and J by 4 bases, leaving 15 bases between them. CDR3 in DNA: TGTGCCAGCAGCTTATCAAGGGAAGGGTTGTACGAGCAGTACTTC. The encoded protein is CASSLSREGLYEQYF.

The chain combines TRBV5-8 with TRBJ2-7; a weak D match, TRBD1 (6 bases). V was shortened by 2 bases and J by 6 bases, with 18 bases between the two germline ends. In germline, CDR1 is SGHTS, CDR2 YDEGEE. The CDR3 has 15 residues. The CDR3: CASSFQGTQGGEQYF. The CDR3 bases are TGTGCCAGCAGCTTCCAAGGGACACAGGGCGGCGAGCAGTACTTC.

This clone was detected only once. The rearrangement links TRBV10-3 to TRBJ1-5; a weak D match, TRBD1 (6 bases). The germline V gene encodes CDR1 ENHRY and CDR2 SYGVKD. This CDR3 has 14 amino acids. Trimming pared 10 bases from V and 1 base from J, leaving 14 bases between. The CDR3 coding sequence is TGTGCCACCCAACAGGGAGTGAGCAATCAGCCCCAGCATTTT. It yields the protein CATQQGVSNQPQHF.